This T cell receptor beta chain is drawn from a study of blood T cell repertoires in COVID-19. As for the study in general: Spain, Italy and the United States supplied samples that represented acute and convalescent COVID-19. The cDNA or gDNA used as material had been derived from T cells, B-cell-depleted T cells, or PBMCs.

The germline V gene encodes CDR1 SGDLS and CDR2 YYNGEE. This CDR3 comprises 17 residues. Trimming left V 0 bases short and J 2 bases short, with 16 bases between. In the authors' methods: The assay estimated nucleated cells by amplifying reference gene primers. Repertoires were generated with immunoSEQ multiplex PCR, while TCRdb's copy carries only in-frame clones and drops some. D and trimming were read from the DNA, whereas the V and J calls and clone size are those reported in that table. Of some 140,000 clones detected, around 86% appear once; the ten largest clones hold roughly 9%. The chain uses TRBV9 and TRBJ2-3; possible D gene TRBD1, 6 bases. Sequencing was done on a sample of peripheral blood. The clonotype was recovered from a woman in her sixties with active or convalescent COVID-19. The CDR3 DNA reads TGTGCCAGCAGCGTAGGGGGGCTTTCTACGATCACAGATACGCAGTATTTT. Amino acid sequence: CASSVGGLSTITDTQYF.